The present T cell receptor (beta chain) was sequenced within a study of blood T cell repertoires in COVID-19 (dated by TCRdb to the early 2020s). With respect to the entire study: The collaborator samples originated in the United States, Italy and Spain and spanned the acute and convalescent phases of COVID-19. Samples came from the ongoing ImmuneRACE study (first 160 participants) plus 1,254 subjects from 6 global collaborators. Deeply sampled blood TCRbeta repertoires from subjects exposed to, actively infected with, or recovered from COVID-19 were included in the dataset. The repertoires were released in a freely available public database meant as a resource for research on the immune response to SARS-CoV-2. HLA class I and class II types, where available, came from metadata supplied by the sample provider rather than from assay-based typing. The sample metadata nearly always contained a de-identified subject ID, COVID-19 status, age in years and sex. The prospective study material was composed of cDNA or gDNA derived from T cells, B-cell-depleted T cells, or PBMCs. The investigation overall reported the following: The quantity of clinical and demographic metadata differed by source and by participant and was supplied without curation.

To note about this clone: Its antigen remains unidentified. No base quality values were provided; no much bigger clone lies one nucleotide off.

In the prospective study, participants were roughly 18 to 90 years old, resided in approximately 22 geographic areas of the United States, and were enrolled through a virtual design. Cohort assignment in the prospective study relied on participant-reported clinical history from a screening survey and a study questionnaire. In the prospective study, whole blood, serum and a nasopharyngeal or oropharyngeal swab were collected from each participant by mobile phlebotomists. Participants in the prospective study had the option to provide additional blood draws and questionnaires over a roughly 2-month period. Before DNA extraction, prospective study blood samples were shipped either frozen or at room temperature. The immunoSEQ Assay, a bias-controlled multiplex PCR, was used to amplify TCRbeta CDR3 regions from genomic DNA. In the original analysis: Within the assay, amplification of reference gene primers was used to estimate how many nucleated cells each sample contained. To quantify the absolute abundance of each unique TCRbeta CDR3 rearrangement, sequence reads were collapsed and filtered. For each sample, productive Simpson clonality was calculated as the square root of Simpson's diversity index across productive rearrangements. Sourced from immuneACCESS, this table was stored by TCRdb with only in-frame sequences that have V and J called. A share of the clones is absent; for the studies checked, an unresolved V gene accounts for under half, and the remainder has no known explanation. That table supplies the V and J calls and clone size; D and trimming were determined from the DNA. Counted in this sample were under 200,000 clones; around 82% of them appeared once. The top ten clones comprise 5.2% of the sample.

The CDR3 sequence holds 13 residues, the cysteine and phenylalanine included. Kept here is only the CDR3 DNA, which spans 39 bases and is read in frame from base 1. V gives up 7 bases and J gives up 10 bases, and the segment between their germline ends measures 19 bases. For CDR1 and CDR2, the germline V gene (reference sequence) lists LNHDA and SQIVND. This clonotype was obtained from a woman aged 55-75 years with acute COVID-19. The sequenced material came from PBMCs or T cells enriched from blood (not recorded which). The rearrangement joined TRBV19 to TRBJ1-1; too little of a D gene remains to name it. This receptor carries the CDR3 CASTPLRERGAFF. At the DNA level, the sequence is TGTGCCAGTACCCCCCTGAGGGAACGGGGAGCTTTCTTT.